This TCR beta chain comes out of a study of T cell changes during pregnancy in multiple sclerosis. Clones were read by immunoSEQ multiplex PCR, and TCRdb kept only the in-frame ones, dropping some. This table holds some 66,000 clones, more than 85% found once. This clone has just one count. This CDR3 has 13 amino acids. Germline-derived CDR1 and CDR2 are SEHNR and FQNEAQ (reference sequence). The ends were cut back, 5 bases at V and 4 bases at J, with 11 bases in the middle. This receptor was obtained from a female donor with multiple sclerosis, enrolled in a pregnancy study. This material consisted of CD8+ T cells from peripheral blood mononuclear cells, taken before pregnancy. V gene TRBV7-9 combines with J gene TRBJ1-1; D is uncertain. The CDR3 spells CASSPDGRTEAFF. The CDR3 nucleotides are TGTGCCAGCAGCCCGGATGGGCGCACTGAAGCTTTCTTT.